The next 18 T cell receptor beta chains were all read from a single sample in a study of OX40 agonist ivuxolimab in advanced cancers. TCRdb keeps only in-frame clones here, not all; method: immunoSEQ multiplex PCR. The table includes tens of thousands of clones, approximately 92% detected once. Material: CD4+ or CD8+ T cells sorted from blood, obtained in a trial of the OX40 agonist ivuxolimab. The receptors shown here come from an adult with an advanced solid tumor such as melanoma, head and neck, liver or kidney cancer.

This chain connects TRBV29-1 to TRBJ2-2; the D is unclear. Germline CDR1 and CDR2: SQVTM and ANQGSEA. The CDR3 sequence is 14 residues long. Trimming removed 7 bases at V and 4 bases at J, with 16 bases between. The CDR3 spells CSADLGSGTGELFF. CDR3 DNA: TGCAGCGCGGACCTGGGATCGGGCACCGGGGAGCTGTTTTTT.

The CDR3 here is CASSLGGLAQYF. CDR3 sequence (DNA): TGTGCCAGCAGCTTAGGAGGCCTAGCGCAGTATTTT. The chain links TRBV7-9 to TRBJ2-3; D remains unclear. V was shortened by 1 base and J by 10 bases, with 9 bases between the two germline ends. This CDR3 is built from 12 residues. Germline CDR1 is SEHNR and CDR2 is FQNEAQ (reference sequence).

The chain combines TRBV6-5 with TRBJ2-7; 8 bases fit TRBD1. The V segment lost 6 bases and the J segment 1 base; nucleotides outside the gene matches: 8. The CDR3 spans 15 residues. Germline loops: CDR1 MNHEY, CDR2 SVGAGI. Written as DNA, the CDR3 is TGTGCCAGCAGAACCGGGACAGGAGCTTCCTACGAGCAGTACTTC. Translation gives CASRTGTGASYEQYF.

V usage is TRBV27 and J usage is TRBJ2-1, with 8 nucleotides matching TRBD1. The CDR3 consists of 17 residues. The germline V gene encodes CDR1 MNHEY and CDR2 SMNVEV (reference sequence). J lost 7 bases, V lost 0 bases, and 11 bases had no gene match. CDR3 nucleotide sequence: TGTGCCAGCAGTTTATCGCTGCCTCGGACAGGGTTGAATGAGCAGTTCTTC. As protein: CASSLSLPRTGLNEQFF.

The chain links TRBV25-1 to TRBJ1-3, with D possibly matching TRBD1 (5 bases). The CDR3 extends over 11 amino acids. Germline loops: CDR1 MGHDK, CDR2 SYGVNS. Between the trimmed V and J ends, which lost 3 bases and 12 bases, there was a span of 9 bases. The CDR3 sequence: CASSEGGDIYF. The DNA of the CDR3 is TGTGCCAGCAGTGAGGGAGGGGACATATATTTT.

This clone was detected only a few times. In nucleotides, the CDR3 is TGTGCCAGGTCGGACCTTACGGGTTCACCCCTCCACTTT. Translating gives CARSDLTGSPLHF. The J gene is TRBJ1-6, the V gene TRBV6-1; D unresolved. V was shortened by 9 bases and J by 9 bases, with 15 bases between the two germline ends. Germline CDR1 and CDR2: MNHNS and SASEGT. The CDR3 sequence is 13 residues long.

This sequence joins TRBV7-9 and TRBJ2-7, with 7 bases lining up with TRBD1. The V gene end was trimmed by 6 bases and the J gene end by 2 bases; junction bases not matched to a gene: 4. Germline assignment: CDR1 SEHNR and CDR2 FQNEAQ (reference sequence). The CDR3 consists of 13 residues. The DNA for the CDR3 is TGTGCCAGCAGAGGGGACAGCACCTACGAGCAGTACTTC. This translates into CASRGDSTYEQYF.

This sequence joins TRBV7-7 and TRBJ2-7, with D hard to call. CDR3 length equals 12 residues. Germline-derived CDR1 and CDR2 are SSHAT and FNYEAQ (reference sequence). V lost 1 base and J 6 bases, leaving 7 bases between the germline ends. In DNA form, the CDR3 reads TGTGCCAGCAGCTTAGATGGGGTCGAGCAGTACTTC. Its translation is CASSLDGVEQYF.

The chain links TRBV2 to TRBJ1-1, with 9 bases fitting TRBD1. The CDR3 is 12 amino acids. Trimming took 11 bases from V and 3 from J; bases not matched to a gene: 4. Germline loops: CDR1 SNHLY, CDR2 FYNNEI. CDR3 in DNA: TGTGCCGGCCGGACAGGGGACACTGAAGCTTTCTTT. As protein: CAGRTGDTEAFF. The entire variable domain, with the rest obtained from reference TRBV2 and TRBJ1-1, is as follows: EPEVTQTPSHQVTQMGQEVILRCVPISNHLYFYWYRQILGQKVEFLVSFYNNEISEKSEIFDDQFSVERPDGSNFTLKIRSTKLEDSAMYFCAGRTGDTEAFFGQGTRLTVV.

The V gene is TRBV10-3, the J gene TRBJ2-3; 7 positions agree with TRBD1. The CDR3 is 16 residues long. The V gene's germline CDR1 is ENHRY and CDR2 SYGVKD. Trimming at V came to 7 bases and at J to 2 bases, leaving 12 bases not matched to a gene. CDR3 bases: TGTGCCATCACCGATAACAGGGGACGTGACACAGATACGCAGTATTTT. This gives the protein CAITDNRGRDTDTQYF.

In its sample, this clone was seen once. The V gene is TRBV27, the J gene TRBJ2-3, with D maybe TRBD2 (5 bases). The CDR3 runs 17 residues. Germline CDR1 and CDR2: MNHEY and SMNVEV (reference sequence). Trimming took off 6 bases at V and 2 bases at J, with 21 bases between the two ends. The CDR3 sequence: CASSETAGPSHTDTQYF. The DNA of the CDR3 is TGTGCCAGCAGCGAGACGGCCGGGCCTAGCCACACAGATACGCAGTATTTT.

This clone rates as medium-sized. This sequence joins TRBV9 and TRBJ2-2; weak D call: TRBD2 (6 bases). This CDR3 has 17 residues. The germline gives CDR1 SGDLS, CDR2 YYNGEE. V lost 5 bases, J lost 1 base, and 18 bases lay in between. The CDR3 loop is CASSHLVGSGNTGELFF. The CDR3 nucleotides read TGTGCCAGCAGTCACCTGGTGGGTAGCGGGAACACCGGGGAGCTGTTTTTT.

In DNA form, the CDR3 reads TGTGCCAGCAGCTCAGGACTAGCGGGGGGCGAGCAGTACTTC. Translating it yields CASSSGLAGGEQYF. The V and J genes are TRBV7-6 and TRBJ2-7; 14 nucleotides match TRBD2. Germline V gene data show CDR1 as SGHVS and CDR2 as FNYEAQ. The CDR3 covers 14 residues. V gave up 4 bases and J gave up 6 bases; unmatched junction bases: 2.

The chain recombines TRBV7-3 with TRBJ2-7; the D is unclear. Per the germline V gene, CDR1 is SGHTA and CDR2 is FQGTGA. CDR3 length equals 14 residues. Trimming stripped 2 bases from V and 5 bases from J, with 13 bases between. The DNA for the CDR3 is TGTGCCAGCAGCTTATTCGCGAGTATCGACGAGCAGTACTTC. This gives the protein CASSLFASIDEQYF.

Comments on this clone: Its ends do not fully match the called genes, so a read error is possible. This chain uses TRBV19 with TRBJ2-2; D unresolved. CDR1 is LNHDA, CDR2 SQIVND, per germline (reference sequence). This CDR3 contains 14 residues. The CDR3 sequence is CASSWSAATGELFF. The CDR3 DNA sequence: TGTGCCAGTAGTTGGTCCGCAGCCACCGGAGAGCTGTTTTTT.

The genes are TRBV6-4 and TRBJ2-5; 8 bases agree with TRBD1. V dropped 5 bases and J dropped 6; count of bases not matched to a gene: 8. Germline loops: CDR1 MRHNA, CDR2 SNTAGT. This CDR3 has 14 amino acids. CDR3 in amino acids: CASSTRNRGKTQYF. DNA for the CDR3: TGTGCCAGCAGTACCCGGAACAGGGGGAAGACCCAGTACTTC.

The chain uses TRBV11-2 and TRBJ2-7; D not resolved. The length of the CDR3 is 16 residues. The V gene lost 2 bases and the J gene lost 3 bases, with 17 bases spanning the gap. Germline values: CDR1 SGHAT, CDR2 FQNNGV. The CDR3 region is CASSLMSSLQDYEQYF. CDR3 DNA: TGTGCCAGCAGCTTAATGTCGTCTCTACAAGACTACGAGCAGTACTTC.

The chain uses TRBV7-9 and TRBJ2-3; 9 bases are a match to TRBD2. J was trimmed by 9 bases and V by 4 bases; bases with no gene match: 11. The CDR3 loop spans 15 amino acids. Germline values: CDR1 SEHNR, CDR2 FQNEAQ (reference sequence). As DNA, the CDR3 is TGTGCCAGCAGCTATAGCGGGGGAGGACGGGGAACGCAGTATTTT. Translation: CASSYSGGGRGTQYF.